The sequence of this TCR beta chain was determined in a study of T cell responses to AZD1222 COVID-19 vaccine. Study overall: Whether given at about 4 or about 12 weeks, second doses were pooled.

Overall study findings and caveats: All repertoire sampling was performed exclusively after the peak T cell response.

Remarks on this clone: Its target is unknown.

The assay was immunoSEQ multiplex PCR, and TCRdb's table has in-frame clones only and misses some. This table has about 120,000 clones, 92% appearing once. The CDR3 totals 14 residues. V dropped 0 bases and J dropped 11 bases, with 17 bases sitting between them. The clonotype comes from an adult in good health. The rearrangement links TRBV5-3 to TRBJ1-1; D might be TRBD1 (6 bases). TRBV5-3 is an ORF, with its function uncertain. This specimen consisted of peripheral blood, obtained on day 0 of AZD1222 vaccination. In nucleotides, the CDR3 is TGTGCCAGAAGCTTGGGCGCTCGACAGGTCCAGGCTTTCTTT. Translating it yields CARSLGARQVQAFF.